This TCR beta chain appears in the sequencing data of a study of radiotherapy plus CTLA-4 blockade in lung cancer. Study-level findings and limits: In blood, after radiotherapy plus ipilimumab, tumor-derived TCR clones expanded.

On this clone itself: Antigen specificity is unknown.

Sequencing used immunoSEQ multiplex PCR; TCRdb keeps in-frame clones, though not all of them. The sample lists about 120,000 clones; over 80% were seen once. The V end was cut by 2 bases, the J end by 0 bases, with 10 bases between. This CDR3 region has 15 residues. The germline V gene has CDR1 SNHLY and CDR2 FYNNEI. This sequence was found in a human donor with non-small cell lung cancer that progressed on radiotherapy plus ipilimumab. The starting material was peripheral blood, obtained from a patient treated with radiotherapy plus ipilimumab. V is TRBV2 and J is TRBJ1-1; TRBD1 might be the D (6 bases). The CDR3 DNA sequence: TGTGCCAGCAGTGAAAGGGGACATTTGAACACTGAAGCTTTCTTT. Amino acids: CASSERGHLNTEAFF.